Each of the 20 T cell receptor beta chains below was sequenced from the same sample in a study of shared clonotypes between healthy human individuals (TCRdb year 2020). Library creation used the immunoSEQ multiplex PCR assay. TCRdb took this table from immuneACCESS and kept in-frame rearrangements with V and J called. Such tables lack part of the clones; where checked against another copy, unresolved V genes explain under half of the gap, and the rest is unexplained. For this sample there are over a million clones; approximately 97% appear just once. 1.2% of the sample goes to the ten largest clones. Sequenced sample: naive CD4+ T cells sorted from blood. The cell subset or site label on this specimen signifies: CD45RA+ positively selected. Source of these receptors: a man between 25 and 39 years old in good health.

In regard to this clone: Distinct nucleotide sequences in the sample also encode this CDR3. The rearrangement links TRBV20-1 to TRBJ1-2, with TRBD1 matching over 9 bases. The length of the CDR3 is 11 residues. With V trimmed by 6 bases and J by 5 bases, 1 base remained unmatched. Per germline, CDR1 DFQATT and CDR2 SNEGSKA (reference sequence). CDR3 in amino acids: CSAGQGYGYTF. DNA for the CDR3: TGCAGTGCCGGACAGGGGTATGGCTACACCTTC.

The rearrangement links TRBV27 to TRBJ2-6, with a possible D match to TRBD2 (5 bases). V shed 5 bases and J shed 0 bases, with 20 bases lying between them. The CDR3 contains 19 residues. Per the germline V gene, CDR1 is MNHEY and CDR2 is SMNVEV (reference sequence). Here the CDR3 DNA reads TGTGCCAGCAGTATGACGATTGAAGCGGAGGTCTCTGGGGCCAACGTCCTGACTTTC. Residues: CASSMTIEAEVSGANVLTF. The variable domain in full, with the rest retrieved from reference TRBV27 and TRBJ2-6, is EAQVTQNPRYLITVTGKKLTVTCSQNMNHEYMSWYRQDPGLGLRQIYYSMNVEVTDKGDVPEGYKVSRKEKRNFPLILESPSPNQTSLYFCASSMTIEAEVSGANVLTFGAGSRLTVL.

This chain links TRBV18 with TRBJ1-2; maybe TRBD1 (5 bases). Per the germline V gene, CDR1 is KGHSH and CDR2 is LQKENI. Trimming left V 3 bases short and J 6 bases short, with 23 bases between. This CDR3 region has 17 residues. The CDR3 loop reads CASSPLNSRGMADGYTF. The CDR3 nucleotides are TGTGCCAGCTCACCGCTTAACTCGCGGGGGATGGCAGATGGCTACACCTTC.

This clone was counted a single time. The chain couples TRBV10-3 to TRBJ1-5; 7 bases are a match to TRBD1. CDR1 and CDR2 from the germline V gene are ENHRY and SYGVKD. Trimming at V came to 10 bases and at J to 3 bases, leaving 6 bases not matched to a gene. The CDR3 is 13 residues long. CDR3 amino acids: CATVDRDNQPQHF. The DNA of the CDR3 is TGTGCCACCGTTGACAGGGACAATCAGCCCCAGCATTTT.

The chain carries TRBV5-6 and TRBJ2-3; D is tentatively TRBD1 or TRBD2 (5 bases each). Germline CDR1 is SGHDT and CDR2 is YYEEEE. Trimming left V 4 bases short and J 4 bases short, with 7 bases between. The CDR3 is 12 residues long. This CDR3 reads CASSRGPDTQYF. CDR3 coding DNA: TGTGCCAGCAGCCGGGGACCAGATACGCAGTATTTT.

Of note for this clone: This CDR3 is also generated by other DNA sequences in the sample. This chain connects TRBV2 to TRBJ2-2; 8 bases agree with TRBD2. V was pared by 4 bases and J by 4 bases, with 5 bases of the junction left unmatched. Germline V CDR1 and CDR2: SNHLY, FYNNEI. The CDR3 is 15 residues long. CDR3 protein: CASSGLAGSTGELFF. The CDR3 region has the DNA TGTGCCAGCAGTGGCTTAGCGGGGTCCACCGGGGAGCTGTTTTTT.

The V call is TRBV5-1, the J call TRBJ1-3; weak D call: TRBD1 (5 bases). CDR1 is SGHRS, CDR2 YFSETQ, per germline. The germline V and J ends were trimmed by 4 bases and 0 bases, with 14 bases remaining between them. This CDR3 contains 16 residues. The CDR3 nucleotides are TGCGCCAGCAGCCCGACCCCCGGGACCTCTGGAAACACCATATATTTT. It encodes CASSPTPGTSGNTIYF.

The rearrangement links TRBV7-3 to TRBJ1-2; D gene ambiguous. V was pared by 2 bases and J by 7 bases, with 11 bases between. The length of the CDR3 is 13 residues. In germline, CDR1 is SGHTA, CDR2 FQGTGA. CDR3 DNA sequence: TGTGCCAGCAGCTTAGGAACCGGTTTTGGCTACACCTTC. It is translated as CASSLGTGFGYTF.

This clone was counted once. The rearrangement uses TRBV6-6 and TRBJ2-7, with D possibly TRBD2 on 5 matching bases. Germline V lookup: CDR1 MNHNY, CDR2 SVGAGI (reference sequence). The CDR3 is 9 residues long. V was pared by 10 bases and J by 7 bases, with 8 bases between. The DNA for the CDR3 is TGTGCCATCTGGGAGGAGCAGTACTTC. Its translation is CAIWEEQYF.

As concerns this clone: This CDR3 is also generated by other DNA sequences in the sample. V gene TRBV29-1 combines with J gene TRBJ1-1, with D possibly matching TRBD1 (6 bases). Germline CDR1 is SQVTM and CDR2 is ANQGSEA. The V gene lost 3 bases and the J gene lost 4 bases, with 9 bases spanning the gap. The CDR3 covers 12 residues. The CDR3 loop is CSVDVGGTEAFF. The CDR3 nucleotides read TGCAGCGTTGATGTAGGGGGCACTGAAGCTTTCTTT.

Remarks on this clone: Additional DNA sequences in this sample encode the identical CDR3. The genes are TRBV5-1 and TRBJ2-7; 11 bases are a match to TRBD2. V lost 4 bases and J lost 2; bases outside the gene matches: 5. The CDR3 consists of 15 residues. Germline lookup yields CDR1 SGHRS and CDR2 YFSETQ. CDR3 DNA sequence: TGCGCCAGCAGCCCGGGACTAGCGGCCACCTACGAGCAGTACTTC. Its protein is CASSPGLAATYEQYF.

The chain combines TRBV5-5 with TRBJ1-1, with unresolved D. This CDR3 spans 15 amino acids. Germline V gives CDR1 SGHKS, CDR2 YYEKEE (reference sequence). Trimming took off 1 base at V and 2 bases at J, with 12 bases between the two ends. Written as DNA, the CDR3 is TGTGCCAGCAGCTTGTCCATAGGATATAACACTGAAGCTTTCTTT. This gives the protein CASSLSIGYNTEAFF.

CDR3 in DNA: TGTGCCAGTAGTCTGACAGGGACCGGGAAGGAGACCCAGTACTTC. It specifies CASSLTGTGKETQYF. V and J are TRBV19 and TRBJ2-5, with TRBD1 matching 7 bases. The germline CDR1 and CDR2 sequences are LNHDA and SQIVND (reference sequence). The CDR3 is made up of 15 amino acids. Unmatched junction bases numbered 11, after V lost 5 bases and J lost 5 bases.

The V gene is TRBV6-6, the J gene TRBJ2-1, with 8 positions matching TRBD2. With 6 bases clipped from V and 7 bases from J, the junction kept 11 bases outside the gene matches. The length of the CDR3 is 15 residues. Germline CDR1 MNHNY, CDR2 SVGAGI (reference sequence). The CDR3: CASRDPLAGGNEQFF. In DNA form, the CDR3 reads TGTGCCAGCAGGGACCCCCTGGCGGGAGGAAATGAGCAGTTCTTC.

This chain connects TRBV2 to TRBJ1-2; D unresolved. The CDR3 length is 14 residues. Trimming cost V 2 bases and J 0 bases, with 7 bases left between them. CDR1 and CDR2 (germline): SNHLY, FYNNEI. The CDR3 is CASSEWSANYGYTF. The CDR3 DNA is TGTGCCAGCAGTGAATGGTCGGCTAACTATGGCTACACCTTC.

The gene calls are TRBV15 and TRBJ2-2, with 8 nucleotides matching TRBD1. The CDR3 is made up of 18 amino acids. Germline V gene sequence: CDR1 LNHNV, CDR2 YYDKDF (reference sequence). The ends lost 0 bases at V and 0 bases at J; junction bases unmatched: 6. The CDR3 is CATSRDPWGQANTGELFF. As DNA, the CDR3 is TGTGCCACCAGCAGAGATCCCTGGGGACAGGCGAACACCGGGGAGCTGTTTTTT.

This chain joins TRBV15 and TRBJ2-7, with 7 bases lining up with TRBD2. The CDR3 is 14 residues long. The germline gives CDR1 LNHNV, CDR2 YYDKDF (reference sequence). V was clipped by 2 bases and J by 5 bases; unmatched bases: 6. CDR3 loop: CATSRLPGRNEQYF. As DNA, the CDR3 is TGTGCCACCAGCAGATTACCCGGGAGGAACGAGCAGTACTTC.

Turning to this clone: The same CDR3 can be traced to other DNA sequences in this sample. The chain employs TRBV27 and TRBJ1-2; D perhaps matches TRBD1 (5 bases). CDR3 length: 13 residues. From germline, CDR1 is MNHEY and CDR2 SMNVEV (reference sequence). The ends were cut back, 2 bases at V and 5 bases at J, with 9 bases in the middle. The CDR3 reads CASSLRGGYGYTF. In DNA form, the CDR3 reads TGTGCCAGCAGTTTAAGGGGCGGGTATGGCTACACCTTC.

The gene calls are TRBV18 and TRBJ2-7, with D possibly being TRBD1 (5 bases). The V end was cut by 8 bases, the J end by 2 bases, with 10 bases between. Germline-derived CDR1 and CDR2 are KGHSH and LQKENI. The CDR3 spans 12 residues. The CDR3 bases are TGTGCCAGCCAGACAGAACCCTACGAGCAGTACTTC. It specifies CASQTEPYEQYF.

This clone was seen a few times. This sequence joins TRBV6-1 and TRBJ1-2, with 7 bases aligning to TRBD1. The length of the CDR3 is 15 residues. Germline CDR1 MNHNS, CDR2 SASEGT. After removal of 0 bases from V and 5 bases from J, the junction contained 6 bases not matched to a gene. The CDR3 nucleotides are TGTGCCAGCAGTGAAGCCTGGACAGGTCGGTATGGCTACACCTTC. Its translation is CASSEAWTGRYGYTF.